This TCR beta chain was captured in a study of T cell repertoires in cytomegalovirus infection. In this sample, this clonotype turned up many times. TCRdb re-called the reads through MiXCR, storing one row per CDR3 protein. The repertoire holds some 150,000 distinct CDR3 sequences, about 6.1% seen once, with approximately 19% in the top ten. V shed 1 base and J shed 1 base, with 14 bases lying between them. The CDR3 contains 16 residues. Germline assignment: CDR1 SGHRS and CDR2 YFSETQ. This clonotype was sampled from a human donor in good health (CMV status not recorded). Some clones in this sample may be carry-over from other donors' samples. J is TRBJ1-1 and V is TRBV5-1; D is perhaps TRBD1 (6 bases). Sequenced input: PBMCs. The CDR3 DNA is TGCGCCAGCAGCTTGTCCGGGGGGCGCAGGAACACTGAAGCTTTCTTT. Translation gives CASSLSGGRRNTEAFF.